This passage covers 24 T cell receptor beta chains from one sample sequenced in a study of control samples from healthy donors and cancer patients. Method: immunoSEQ multiplex PCR; TCRdb's copy keeps in-frame clones and lacks some. Among around 79,000 clones listed, approximately 93% were seen once. The sample comprised PBMCs. Receptor source: a woman aged 40-49 years with lung cancer.

In the case of this clone: The sample has other DNA sequences that encode this CDR3 too. The chain is built from TRBV5-1 and TRBJ2-2; D perhaps matches TRBD2 (5 bases). V lost 4 bases and J 5 bases, leaving 9 bases between the germline ends. The CDR3 length is 13 residues. Germline CDR1 reads SGHRS; CDR2 reads YFSETQ. The CDR3 region has the DNA TGCGCCAGCAGCCCTTCGGGGACCGGGGAGCTGTTTTTT. It codes for CASSPSGTGELFF.

This rearrangement joins TRBV4-1 to TRBJ2-7, with D hard to call. The CDR3 loop spans 15 amino acids. Germline V gives CDR1 MGHRA, CDR2 YSYEKL. The V end was cut by 4 bases, the J end by 3 bases, with 16 bases between. CDR3 coding DNA: TGCGCCAGCAGCCCTCAGACGGATCTACTCTACGAGCAGTACTTC. Amino acids: CASSPQTDLLYEQYF.

The V and J genes are TRBV27 and TRBJ2-1; 7 bases align to TRBD2. The CDR3 spans 15 residues. Per germline, CDR1 MNHEY and CDR2 SMNVEV (reference sequence). The ends lost 8 bases at V and 0 bases at J; junction bases unmatched: 7. CDR3 residues: CASSTSPASYNEQFF. The CDR3 DNA is TGTGCCAGCTCGACTAGCCCAGCCTCCTACAATGAGCAGTTCTTC.

The chain has TRBV28 and TRBJ2-2, with TRBD1 identical over 7 bases. In germline, CDR1 is MDHEN, CDR2 SYDVKM. The CDR3 consists of 16 residues. J was trimmed by 6 bases and V by 6 bases; bases with no gene match: 13. CDR3 nucleotide sequence: TGTGCCAGCAGACCTGACAGGGACCCTAAGCCCGGGGAGCTGTTTTTT. As protein: CASRPDRDPKPGELFF.

The chain uses TRBV13 and TRBJ1-3; 9 bases are a match to TRBD1. This CDR3 contains 18 residues. With V trimmed by 4 bases and J by 1 base, 11 bases remained unmatched. Per the germline V gene, CDR1 is PRHDT and CDR2 is FYEKMQ (reference sequence). The CDR3 spells CASSSSPPGTGSGNTIYF. CDR3 in DNA: TGTGCCAGCAGCTCCTCCCCGCCCGGGACAGGGTCTGGAAACACCATATATTTT.

This chain joins TRBV6-5 and TRBJ1-5, with a tentative D call TRBD1 (6 bases). The CDR3 is 14 residues long. V was shortened by 6 bases and J by 4 bases, with 13 bases between the two germline ends. Germline-derived CDR1 and CDR2 are MNHEY and SVGAGI. The CDR3 protein is CASSTGQINQPQHF. The CDR3 region has the DNA TGTGCCAGCAGCACAGGACAGATTAATCAGCCCCAGCATTTT.

The chain recombines TRBV6-1 with TRBJ1-3, with 9 positions matching TRBD1. Germline CDR1 and CDR2: MNHNS and SASEGT. Germline trimming cut 1 base from V and 1 base from J; bases unmatched to any gene: 5. This CDR3 spans 17 amino acids. Here the CDR3 DNA reads TGTGCCAGCAGTGAAGTGGGACAGGGTTTTTCTGGAAACACCATATATTTT. Protein sequence: CASSEVGQGFSGNTIYF.

The rearrangement links TRBV7-6 to TRBJ2-1; D unresolved. CDR1 is SGHVS and CDR2 is FNYEAQ in the germline V gene. Trimming stripped 1 base from V and 8 bases from J, with 9 bases between. CDR3 length equals 13 residues. This CDR3 is CASSLVTGDEQFF. CDR3 coding DNA: TGTGCCAGCAGCTTAGTAACCGGCGATGAGCAGTTCTTC.

This sequence joins TRBV28 and TRBJ1-1; D ambiguous. Trimming took 8 bases from V and 1 from J, leaving 8 bases between them. The CDR3 is made up of 12 amino acids. Looked up from germline, CDR1 is MDHEN and CDR2 is SYDVKM. CDR3 nucleotides: TGTGCCAGCCTGGTGGGGAACACTGAAGCTTTCTTT. Amino acid sequence: CASLVGNTEAFF.

As for this clone: The junction does not match germline at one end; this may be a read error. The same CDR3 can be traced to other DNA sequences in this sample. V gene TRBV6-6 combines with J gene TRBJ1-6; no reliable D call. The CDR3 length is 13 residues. The germline V gene has CDR1 MNHNY and CDR2 SVGAGI (reference sequence). The CDR3 DNA sequence: TGTGCCAGCAGCTCGATCGAAAATTCGCCCCTCCACTTT. Translation: CASSSIENSPLHF.

This rearrangement joins TRBV28 to TRBJ1-3; unclear D gene. This CDR3 region has 12 residues. The V and J ends lost 10 bases and 1 base respectively, with 8 bases between them. CDR1 is MDHEN and CDR2 is SYDVKM in the germline V gene. The CDR3 loop reads CAISQSGNTIYF. The CDR3 DNA reads as TGTGCCATCTCACAATCTGGAAACACCATATATTTT.

The chain has TRBV7-9 and TRBJ2-7; D is ambiguous. The CDR3 spans 13 residues. Trimming took 9 bases from V and 0 from J, leaving 12 bases between them. Germline V gives CDR1 SEHNR, CDR2 FQNEAQ (reference sequence). Written as DNA, the CDR3 is TGTGCCAGTACTGGCCAGCCCTCCTACGAGCAGTACTTC. Residues: CASTGQPSYEQYF.

This chain joins TRBV6-5 and TRBJ1-2; tentative D call: TRBD1 (5 bases). The CDR3 runs to 15 residues. CDR1 is MNHEY, CDR2 SVGAGI, per germline. Trimming cost V 5 bases and J 8 bases, with 21 bases left between them. CDR3 bases: TGTGCCAGCAGTACGGCGGGGCTTGGGGGAAGCGGCTACACCTTC. This codes for CASSTAGLGGSGYTF.

This chain joins TRBV9 and TRBJ2-2; 10 bases line up with TRBD2. Germline CDR1 SGDLS, CDR2 YYNGEE. This CDR3 has 14 amino acids. J gave up 6 bases and V 3 bases, and 2 bases lay outside the gene matches. The CDR3 loop reads CASSAGLAAGELFF. CDR3 bases: TGTGCCAGCAGCGCTGGACTAGCGGCCGGGGAGCTGTTTTTT.

The chain has TRBV19 and TRBJ2-2; TRBD1 matches 7 bases. The CDR3 is 15 residues long. The ends lost 5 bases at V and 3 bases at J; junction bases unmatched: 6. Germline V gene lookup returns CDR1 LNHDA and CDR2 SQIVND (reference sequence). CDR3 loop: CASSGAGTDTGELFF. CDR3 sequence (DNA): TGTGCCAGTAGTGGGGCCGGGACAGACACCGGGGAGCTGTTTTTT.

The V and J genes are TRBV6-5 and TRBJ1-2, with D hard to call. This CDR3 comprises 15 residues. CDR1 is MNHEY, CDR2 SVGAGI, per germline. V was trimmed by 3 bases and J by 2 bases, leaving 13 bases between them. The CDR3 reads CASSYTPLGNYGYTF. CDR3 bases: TGTGCCAGCAGTTATACGCCTCTGGGCAACTATGGCTACACCTTC.

The chain couples TRBV5-1 to TRBJ2-7; 7 bases are a match to TRBD1. J lost 6 bases, V lost 2 bases, and 5 bases had no gene match. The CDR3 has 13 residues. Germline lookup yields CDR1 SGHRS and CDR2 YFSETQ. The CDR3, as DNA: TGCGCCAGCAGCTTCGACAGGGAACCCGAGCAGTACTTC. Its protein product is CASSFDREPEQYF.

The chain has TRBV5-6 and TRBJ1-4, with D unclear. Germline-derived CDR1 and CDR2 are SGHDT and YYEEEE. V was shortened by 4 bases and J by 4 bases, with 17 bases between the two germline ends. This CDR3 spans 16 amino acids. The CDR3 loop is CASSPLGGRDNEKLFF. CDR3 bases: TGTGCCAGCAGCCCCCTTGGTGGGCGGGATAATGAAAAACTGTTTTTT.

V gene TRBV20-1 combines with J gene TRBJ2-5, with D unresolved. Germline V gives CDR1 DFQATT, CDR2 SNEGSKA (reference sequence). The CDR3 is 11 amino acids. V was cut by 6 bases and J by 4 bases, with 9 bases left in between. CDR3 region: CSAKQRETQYF. Written as DNA, the CDR3 is TGCAGTGCCAAACAAAGAGAGACCCAGTACTTC.

CDR3 DNA: TGTGCCAGCAGCCATGACAGGGGGCTGACCACAGATACGCAGTATTTT. This encodes CASSHDRGLTTDTQYF. J is TRBJ2-3 and V is TRBV7-8; TRBD1 matches at 10 bases. The V segment lost 5 bases and the J segment 2 bases; nucleotides outside the gene matches: 7. CDR1 and CDR2 (germline): SGHVS, FQNEAQ. There are 16 residues in the CDR3.

The rearrangement links TRBV11-2 to TRBJ2-3; the D gene is possibly TRBD2 (6 bases). Germline V gives CDR1 SGHAT, CDR2 FQNNGV. This CDR3 is 15 amino acids long. The V end was cut by 5 bases, the J end by 6 bases, with 18 bases between. The CDR3 sequence is CASSPTRDFRDTQYF. CDR3 in DNA: TGTGCCAGCAGCCCTACCCGGGACTTTAGGGATACGCAGTATTTT.

This clone was counted only a few times. The chain uses TRBV6-5 and TRBJ1-3, with D uncertain. Trimming left V 4 bases short and J 0 bases short, with 13 bases between. The CDR3 spans 16 residues. CDR1 and CDR2 from the germline V gene are MNHEY and SVGAGI. CDR3 loop: CASSFRSTYSGNTIYF. Written as DNA, the CDR3 is TGTGCCAGCAGTTTTCGTAGCACTTACTCTGGAAACACCATATATTTT.

This chain links TRBV6-5 with TRBJ2-5, with D tentatively TRBD2 (6 bases). Looked up from germline, CDR1 is MNHEY and CDR2 is SVGAGI. Trimming took 0 bases from V and 5 from J, leaving 10 bases between them. CDR3 length: 14 amino acids. CDR3 nucleotides: TGTGCCAGCAGTTACTCGTGGGGGGATGAGACCCAGTACTTC. Translation gives CASSYSWGDETQYF.

This rearrangement joins TRBV5-1 to TRBJ1-1; D is unresolved. The V and J ends lost 0 bases and 5 bases respectively, with 11 bases between them. The CDR3 has 14 amino acids. CDR1 is SGHRS and CDR2 is YFSETQ in the germline V gene. CDR3 nucleotide sequence: TGCGCCAGCAGCTTGGCCGGGGTTCGGACTGAAGCTTTCTTT. Translated, it gives CASSLAGVRTEAFF.